The present entry profiles one T cell receptor beta chain with its context. Its specific antigen is unknown. Within one base of it there is no much larger clone, and no base qualities were kept. The data are from a study of blood T cell repertoires in COVID-19 (dated by TCRdb to the early 2020s). Regarding the research as a whole: Samples covering the acute and convalescent phases of COVID-19 were provided by collaborators in the United States, Italy and Spain. The material from the prospective study consisted of cDNA or gDNA derived from T cells, B-cell-depleted T cells, or PBMCs. Deeply sampled blood TCRbeta repertoires from subjects exposed to, actively infected with, or recovered from COVID-19 were included in the dataset. The repertoires were released in a freely available public database meant as a resource for research on the immune response to SARS-CoV-2. The samples were drawn from the first 160 participants of the ongoing ImmuneRACE study and from 1,200 or so subjects provided by 6 global collaborators. Sample metadata almost always included a de-identified subject ID, COVID-19 status, age in years and sex. Where available, HLA class I and class II types were obtained from metadata supplied by the sample provider rather than from assay-based typing. Study-wide conclusions, independent of this receptor: The quantity of clinical and demographic metadata differed by source and by participant and was supplied without curation.

Deletion took 2 bases off V and 6 bases off J, with a span of 14 bases between the germline ends. CDR1 and CDR2 were assigned from the germline V gene as SGHRS and YFSETQ. From its cysteine to its phenylalanine, the CDR3 spans 14 amino acids. The only DNA kept is the CDR3, 42 bases in frame from the first base. In the prospective study, participants were about 18 to 89 years old, resided in 20 to 30 geographic areas of the United States, and were enrolled through a virtual design. In the prospective study, participants were assigned to cohorts based on the clinical history participants reported in a screening survey and a study questionnaire. For ImmuneRACE Cohort 3, a participant was defined as recovered based on two consecutive negative NP/OP PCR tests, clearance by a healthcare professional, or resolution of symptoms. Mobile phlebotomists in the prospective study collected whole blood, serum and a nasopharyngeal or oropharyngeal swab from every participant. Prospective study participants could optionally give additional blood draws and questionnaires over a roughly two-month period. Prospective study blood samples were shipped either frozen or at room temperature before DNA extraction.

TCRbeta CDR3 regions were amplified from genomic DNA using the immunoSEQ Assay, a bias-controlled multiplex PCR. The study's own analysis went as follows. Nucleated cell counts per sample were estimated from amplification of reference gene primers within the assay. To quantify the absolute abundance of each unique TCRbeta CDR3 rearrangement, sequence reads were collapsed and filtered. For each sample, productive Simpson clonality was calculated by taking the square root of Simpson's diversity index across productive rearrangements. Entries here come from immuneACCESS through TCRdb and include only in-frame sequences with V and J called. Some clones fail to appear in such tables; in the studies checked, an unresolved V gene covers under half of the shortfall, and the cause of the remainder is unknown. That table is the source of V, J and clone size, and D and trimming were worked out from the DNA. The sample table holds 140,000 to 150,000 clones, of which 87% were seen once. The ten largest make up approximately 10% of the sample.

Rearrangement joined TRBV5-1 to TRBJ1-2; no D gene call is confident. This clonotype was obtained from a man aged 60 to 69 who had recovered from COVID-19. The sequencing input was PBMCs or T cells enriched from blood (not recorded which). The base sequence is TGCGCCAGCAGCTTCCAGGCGACAACCCATGGCTACACCTTC. It translates to CASSFQATTHGYTF. Reference TRBV5-1 and TRBJ1-2 genes cover what lies past the CDR3, so the full variable domain is KAGVTQTPRYLIKTRGQQVTLSCSPISGHRSVSWYQQTPGQGLQFLFEYFSETQRNKGNFPGRFSGRQFSNSRSEMNVSTLELGDSALYLCASSFQATTHGYTFGSGTRLTVV.